These 3 T cell receptor beta chains originate from one sample sequenced in a study of cytomegalovirus exposure and HLA in healthy donors. PCR used 60 Vbeta primers and 13 Jbeta primers. The repertoire was sequenced with immunoSEQ multiplex PCR; TCRdb's copy has only in-frame clones and lacks some. Here the sample spans 200,000 or so clones, about 79% being singletons. Source material: PBMCs. The origin of the receptors is a boy aged 2-15 years in good health and CMV-seronegative.

The V gene is TRBV5-4, the J gene TRBJ1-2; 9 nucleotides match TRBD1. The CDR3 is 13 amino acids. CDR1 SGHNT and CDR2 YYREEE come from the germline V gene (reference sequence). After removal of 6 bases from V and 2 bases from J, the junction contained 2 bases not matched to a gene. CDR3 residues: CASIGTGNYGYTF. CDR3 bases: TGTGCCAGCATAGGGACAGGGAACTATGGCTACACCTTC.

This clone was recorded once. The V gene is TRBV5-1, the J gene TRBJ2-7; 7 nucleotides align to TRBD2. This CDR3 is built from 14 residues. CDR1 SGHRS and CDR2 YFSETQ come from the germline V gene. Trimming cost V 3 bases and J 6 bases; bases outside gene matches: 9. The CDR3 region has the DNA TGCGCCAGCAGCTGGTCGGGAGGCCAAACCGAGCAGTACTTC. It yields the protein CASSWSGGQTEQYF.

The rearrangement joins TRBV7-9 to TRBJ2-7; 7 bases are a match to TRBD2. CDR1 and CDR2 from the germline V gene are SEHNR and FQNEAQ (reference sequence). The V segment lost 4 bases and the J segment 6 bases; nucleotides outside the gene matches: 6. The CDR3 spans 13 residues. The CDR3 here is CASSSYGGTEQYF. The CDR3 DNA follows: TGTGCCAGCAGCTCCTACGGGGGGACCGAGCAGTACTTC.